What follows are 21 T cell receptor beta chains derived from one specimen sequenced in a study of blood T cell repertoires in COVID-19. TCRdb's table, derived via immunoSEQ multiplex PCR, lists solely in-frame clones and lacks some. This sample yields tens of thousands of clones, of which roughly 70% are seen a single time; roughly 9.6% belongs to the top ten. Input material: peripheral blood. The receptors originated from a woman in her seventies with acute or convalescent COVID-19.

The chain employs TRBV5-4 and TRBJ2-3; D unclear. The CDR3 sequence is 15 residues long. With 0 bases removed from V and 0 bases from J, the gap between germline ends came to 8 bases. The germline V gene encodes CDR1 SGHNT and CDR2 YYREEE (reference sequence). The CDR3 spells CASSLVSGSTDTQYF. The CDR3 DNA reads TGTGCCAGCAGCTTGGTCTCTGGCAGCACAGATACGCAGTATTTT.

The chain has TRBV7-9 and TRBJ2-1; D is ambiguous. Trimming removed 10 bases at V and 9 bases at J, with 19 bases between. Germline CDR1 is SEHNR and CDR2 is FQNEAQ (reference sequence). The CDR3 length is 13 residues. The CDR3 loop reads CAIPRVFTGEQFF. The CDR3 DNA reads TGTGCCATCCCCCGGGTATTTACGGGTGAGCAGTTCTTC. The complete variable domain, with remaining parts taken from reference TRBV7-9 and TRBJ2-1, reads DTGVSQNPRHKITKRGQNVTFRCDPISEHNRLYWYRQTLGQGPEFLTYFQNEAQLEKSRLLSDRFSAERPKGSFSTLEIQRTEQGDSAMYLCAIPRVFTGEQFFGPGTRLTVL.

The rearrangement links TRBV7-8 to TRBJ2-5; 7 nucleotides match TRBD1. J gave up 4 bases and V 7 bases, and 12 bases lay outside the gene matches. Germline CDR1 and CDR2: SGHVS and FQNEAQ. The CDR3 is 15 residues long. The CDR3 loop is CASIPYTGAPETQYF. CDR3 sequence (DNA): TGTGCCAGCATCCCTTACACAGGGGCGCCAGAGACCCAGTACTTC. The variable domain in full, with the rest retrieved from reference TRBV7-8 and TRBJ2-5, is GAGVSQSPRYKVAKRGQDVALRCDPISGHVSLFWYQQALGQGPEFLTYFQNEAQLDKSGLPSDRFFAERPEGSVSTLKIQRTQQEDSAVYLCASIPYTGAPETQYFGPGTRLLVL.

The genes are TRBV2 and TRBJ1-3, with 8 positions matching TRBD1. The CDR3 is 16 amino acids. The J segment lost 0 bases and the V segment lost 5 bases, leaving 6 bases of the junction unmatched. Germline assignment: CDR1 SNHLY and CDR2 FYNNEI. The CDR3: CASSRSRGPSGNTIYF. CDR3 DNA sequence: TGTGCCAGCAGTCGATCCAGGGGGCCCTCTGGAAACACCATATATTTT. Full variable domain (remainder filled in from reference TRBV2 and TRBJ1-3): EPEVTQTPSHQVTQMGQEVILRCVPISNHLYFYWYRQILGQKVEFLVSFYNNEISEKSEIFDDQFSVERPDGSNFTLKIRSTKLEDSAMYFCASSRSRGPSGNTIYFGEGSWLTVV.

About this clone itself: This CDR3 is also generated by other DNA sequences in the sample. The rearrangement uses TRBV19 and TRBJ2-3, with a possible D match to TRBD2 (5 bases). V lost 3 bases and J lost 1, with 11 bases in between. This CDR3 comprises 15 residues. CDR1 is LNHDA, CDR2 SQIVND, per germline (reference sequence). The CDR3 sequence: CASSIGGRGTDTQYF. The CDR3 nucleotides are TGTGCCAGTAGTATTGGTGGGAGAGGCACAGATACGCAGTATTTT.

The rearrangement joins TRBV18 to TRBJ2-5, with D hard to call. This CDR3 has 14 residues. Germline lookup yields CDR1 KGHSH and CDR2 LQKENI. Trimming pared 2 bases from V and 1 base from J, leaving 8 bases between. CDR3: CASSPVLSQETQYF. The CDR3 DNA is TGTGCCAGCTCACCAGTGCTAAGCCAAGAGACCCAGTACTTC.

The chain recombines TRBV7-9 with TRBJ1-1; D is ambiguous. The V and J ends lost 3 bases and 8 bases respectively, with 7 bases between them. The V gene's germline CDR1 is SEHNR and CDR2 FQNEAQ (reference sequence). This CDR3 comprises 11 residues. CDR3 nucleotides: TGTGCCAGCAGCTTGGGCTGGGAAGCTTTCTTT. This gives the protein CASSLGWEAFF.

V gene TRBV10-3 combines with J gene TRBJ2-1; 13 positions match TRBD2. Germline loops: CDR1 ENHRY, CDR2 SYGVKD. This CDR3 spans 17 amino acids. V dropped 6 bases and J dropped 6; count of bases not matched to a gene: 11. CDR3 sequence: CAIRTRTTSGGTNEQFF. For the CDR3, the DNA is TGTGCCATCAGGACCCGTACGACTAGCGGGGGGACCAATGAGCAGTTCTTC.

The CDR3 reads CASSDAPVTYEQYF. In DNA form, the CDR3 reads TGCGCCAGCAGCGATGCCCCAGTTACCTACGAGCAGTACTTC. The gene calls are TRBV5-1 and TRBJ2-7; D call uncertain. V lost 4 bases and J 2 bases, leaving 13 bases between the germline ends. The CDR3 is 14 residues long. CDR1 is SGHRS and CDR2 is YFSETQ in the germline V gene.

CDR3 loop: CASSDQTGVGEKLFF. The DNA for the CDR3 is TGTGCCAGCAGCGACCAGACAGGGGTGGGAGAAAAACTGTTTTTT. This chain uses TRBV25-1 with TRBJ1-4, with 8 nucleotides matching TRBD1. The CDR3 contains 15 residues. From germline, CDR1 is MGHDK and CDR2 SYGVNS. Germline trimming cut 6 bases from V and 8 bases from J; bases unmatched to any gene: 11.

The genes are TRBV2 and TRBJ1-6; D may be TRBD1 (5 bases). Germline loops: CDR1 SNHLY, CDR2 FYNNEI. This CDR3 contains 14 residues. V was cut by 3 bases and J by 5 bases, with 8 bases left in between. CDR3 loop: CASSDQGHNSPLHF. In DNA, the CDR3 is TGTGCCAGCAGTGATCAGGGTCATAATTCACCCCTCCACTTT.

The V gene is TRBV19, the J gene TRBJ1-4; D might be TRBD1 (6 bases). V shed 7 bases and J shed 7 bases, with 22 bases lying between them. The CDR3 consists of 16 residues. The germline V gene encodes CDR1 LNHDA and CDR2 SQIVND (reference sequence). The CDR3 loop is CASNRRTAGEGEKLFF. Here the CDR3 DNA reads TGTGCCAGTAATCGTCGGACAGCGGGGGAGGGTGAAAAACTGTTTTTT.

This rearrangement joins TRBV5-4 to TRBJ2-1; TRBD2 aligns across 8 bases. Trimming took 1 base from V and 6 from J; bases not matched to a gene: 0. CDR1 and CDR2 (germline): SGHNT, YYREEE (reference sequence). The CDR3 covers 13 residues. The CDR3 sequence: CASSLRGGNEQFF. The CDR3 DNA follows: TGTGCCAGCAGCTTGCGGGGGGGCAATGAGCAGTTCTTC.

The chain employs TRBV5-4 and TRBJ1-6, with 7 bases that match TRBD1. The CDR3 covers 14 residues. Germline trimming cut 4 bases from V and 9 bases from J; bases unmatched to any gene: 7. Germline lookup yields CDR1 SGHNT and CDR2 YYREEE (reference sequence). CDR3 loop: CASSPGTEVSPLHF. The CDR3 nucleotides read TGTGCCAGCAGCCCCGGGACAGAAGTTTCACCCCTCCACTTT.

The V and J genes are TRBV3-1 (or the pseudogene TRBV3-2) and TRBJ2-3; D unclear. With 0 bases removed from V and 7 bases from J, the gap between germline ends came to 14 bases. This CDR3 is built from 15 residues. CDR1 is LGHDT and CDR2 is YNNKEL in the germline V gene (reference sequence). The CDR3 DNA follows: TGTGCCAGCAGCCAAGATCGGGTTGGCGCACATACGCAGTATTTT. Encoded protein: CASSQDRVGAHTQYF.

The chain carries TRBV4-3 and TRBJ2-1; 10 nucleotides line up with TRBD2. The CDR3 loop spans 16 amino acids. Germline loops: CDR1 LGHNA, CDR2 YSLEER. V was clipped by 3 bases and J by 6 bases; unmatched bases: 8. The CDR3 DNA reads as TGCGCCAGCAGCCACGAACTAGCGGGACCTTTCAATGAGCAGTTCTTC. Encoded protein: CASSHELAGPFNEQFF.

The chain employs TRBV29-1 and TRBJ2-7; D possibly corresponds to TRBD1 (6 bases). V shed 8 bases and J shed 4 bases, with 15 bases lying between them. Germline V gene lookup returns CDR1 SQVTM and CDR2 ANQGSEA. The CDR3 runs to 12 residues. The CDR3 region has the DNA TGCAGCATTCGGGCAGGGGATTACGAGCAGTACTTC. Protein product: CSIRAGDYEQYF.

The chain couples TRBV19 to TRBJ1-2; D might be TRBD1 (5 bases). CDR3 length: 13 amino acids. Germline V gene data show CDR1 as LNHDA and CDR2 as SQIVND (reference sequence). The germline V and J ends were trimmed by 3 bases and 2 bases, with 7 bases remaining between them. The CDR3: CASSMDKNYGYTF. The CDR3 bases are TGTGCCAGTAGTATGGACAAGAACTATGGCTACACCTTC. Looking up the rest from reference TRBV19 and TRBJ1-2 gives the full variable domain: DGGITQSPKYLFRKEGQNVTLSCEQNLNHDAMYWYRQDPGQGLRLIYYSQIVNDFQKGDIAEGYSVSREKKESFPLTVTSAQKNPTAFYLCASSMDKNYGYTFGSGTRLTVV.

This clone was detected only a few times. The rearrangement uses TRBV4-3 and TRBJ1-4, with TRBD1 matching over 8 bases. CDR3 length: 15 residues. J lost 4 bases, V lost 6 bases, and 7 bases had no gene match. Germline CDR1 reads LGHNA; CDR2 reads YSLEER. In DNA, the CDR3 is TGCGCCAGCAGGATGGGACAGGCCCTTAATGAAAAACTGTTTTTT. It yields the protein CASRMGQALNEKLFF.

This chain connects TRBV6-5 to TRBJ1-1; 7 bases line up with TRBD1. V trimming: 2 bases; J trimming: 4 bases; junction bases outside the gene matches: 4. CDR1 is MNHEY and CDR2 is SVGAGI in the germline V gene. The CDR3 extends over 14 amino acids. The CDR3 here is CASSYNRGGTEAFF. CDR3 sequence (DNA): TGTGCCAGCAGTTACAACAGGGGTGGCACTGAAGCTTTCTTT.

This clone has at least ten counts. The chain recombines TRBV11-2 with TRBJ2-3; no clear D gene. The germline V gene encodes CDR1 SGHAT and CDR2 FQNNGV. CDR3 length: 12 residues. Trimming took 2 bases from V and 6 from J, leaving 6 bases between them. In DNA form, the CDR3 reads TGTGCCAGCAGCTTAAACAGCGATACGCAGTATTTT. Encoded protein: CASSLNSDTQYF.